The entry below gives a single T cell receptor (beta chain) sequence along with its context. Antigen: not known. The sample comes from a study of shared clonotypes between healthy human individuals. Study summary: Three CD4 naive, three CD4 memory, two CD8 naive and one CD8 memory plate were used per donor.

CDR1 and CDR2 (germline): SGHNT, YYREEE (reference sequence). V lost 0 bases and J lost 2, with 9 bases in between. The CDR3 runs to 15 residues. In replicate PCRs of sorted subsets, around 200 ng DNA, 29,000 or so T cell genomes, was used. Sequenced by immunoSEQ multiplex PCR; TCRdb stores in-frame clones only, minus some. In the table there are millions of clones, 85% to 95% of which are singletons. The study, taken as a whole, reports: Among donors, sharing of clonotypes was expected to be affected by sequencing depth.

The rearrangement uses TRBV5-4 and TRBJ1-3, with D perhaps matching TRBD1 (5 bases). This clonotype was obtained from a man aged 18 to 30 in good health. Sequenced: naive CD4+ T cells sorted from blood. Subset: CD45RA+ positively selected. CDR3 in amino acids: CASSLGGKAGNTIYF. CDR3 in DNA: TGTGCCAGCAGCTTGGGGGGGAAGGCTGGAAACACCATATATTTT.